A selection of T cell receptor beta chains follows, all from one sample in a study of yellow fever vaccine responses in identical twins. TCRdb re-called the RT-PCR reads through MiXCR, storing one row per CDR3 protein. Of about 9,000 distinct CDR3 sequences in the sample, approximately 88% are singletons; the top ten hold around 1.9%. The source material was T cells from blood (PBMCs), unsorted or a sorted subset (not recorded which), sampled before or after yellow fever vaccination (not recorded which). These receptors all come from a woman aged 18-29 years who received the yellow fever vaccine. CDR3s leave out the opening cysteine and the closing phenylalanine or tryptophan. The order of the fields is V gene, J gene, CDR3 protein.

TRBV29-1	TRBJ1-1	SSVTGTGGAF
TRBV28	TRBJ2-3	ASSSQRGGFHTQY
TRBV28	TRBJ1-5	ASSTGAQPQPQH
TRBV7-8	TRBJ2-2	ASSPARAGELF
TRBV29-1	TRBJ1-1	SAGQGGTEAF
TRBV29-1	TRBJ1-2	SVVVTDNYGYT
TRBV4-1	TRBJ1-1	ASSYRVETEAF
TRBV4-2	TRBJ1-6	ASSLRPPNYNSPLH
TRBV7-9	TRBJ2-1	ASTSLGSYNEQF
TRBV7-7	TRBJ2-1	ASMRWGYNEQF
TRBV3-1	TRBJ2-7	ASSQDISGFYEQY
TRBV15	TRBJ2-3	ATAALPGLSDTDTLY
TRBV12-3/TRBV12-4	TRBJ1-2	ASSAGQGVYLDGYT
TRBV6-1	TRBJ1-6	ASRRGNSPLH
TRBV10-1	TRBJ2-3	ASSESGASSDTQY
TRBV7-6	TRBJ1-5	ASSYGTGNNQPQH
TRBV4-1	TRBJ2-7	ASSQASGLYEQY
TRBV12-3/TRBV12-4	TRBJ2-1	ASSSSGQGNEQF
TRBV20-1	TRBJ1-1	SAKTWGTEAF
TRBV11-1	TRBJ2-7	ASSLGGPWEQY
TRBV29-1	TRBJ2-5	SVDALDRGPQETQY
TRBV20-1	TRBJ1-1	SARWTEAF
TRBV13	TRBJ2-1	ASGLANEQF
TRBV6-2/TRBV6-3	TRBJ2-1	ASSYGTGNNEQF
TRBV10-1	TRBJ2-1	ASSVTGQGPNEQF
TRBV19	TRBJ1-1	ASQKAF
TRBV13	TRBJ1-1	ASALQPNTEAF
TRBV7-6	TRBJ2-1	ASSMRAGGYNEQF
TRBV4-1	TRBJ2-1	ASSQDLPAGGNNEQF
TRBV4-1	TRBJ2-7	ASSQDRSFPYEQY
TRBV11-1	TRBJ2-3	ASSLGLAGGPGTDTQY
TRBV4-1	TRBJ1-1	ASSSTLGLNTEAF
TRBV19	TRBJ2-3	ASSIWQGEATDTQY
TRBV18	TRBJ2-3	ASSPTTHSSGRTDTQY
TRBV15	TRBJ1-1	ATSRGVQAGYFEAF
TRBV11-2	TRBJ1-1	ASSSILLRAEAF
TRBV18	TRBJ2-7	ASSPLGGTSGNSYEQY
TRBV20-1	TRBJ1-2	SAREQHYGYT
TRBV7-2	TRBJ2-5	ASRGSVQETQY
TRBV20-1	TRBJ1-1	SARNRGSDIRAF
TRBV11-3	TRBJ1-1	ASSLGYGKNTEAF
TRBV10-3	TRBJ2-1	AISYSEVYNEQF
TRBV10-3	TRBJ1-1	AISEDADRAAAEAF
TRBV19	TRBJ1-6	ASSIDPGPLH
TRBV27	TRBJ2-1	ASSPGGGPSSYNEQF
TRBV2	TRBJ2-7	ASRGLDISYEQY
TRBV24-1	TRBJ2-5	ATSDFVKQETQY
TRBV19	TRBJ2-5	ASSNQETQY
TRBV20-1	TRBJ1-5	SASETANQPQH
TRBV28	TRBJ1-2	ASSYGTGGIYGYT
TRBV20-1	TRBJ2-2	SARKAGQGAGELF
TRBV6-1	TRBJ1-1	AISQGLEAF
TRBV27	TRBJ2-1	ASRGGALRQF
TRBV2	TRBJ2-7	ASSAEASPAYEQY
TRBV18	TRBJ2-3	ASSPLDRADTQY